These T cell receptor beta chains were read from a single sample in a study of human T cells and chemical hapten exposure. From the RACE reads, TCRdb called clonotypes with MiXCR, one entry per CDR3 protein. The sample holds some 400,000 distinct CDR3 sequences, about 5.1% seen once. The sample consisted of whole blood, taken in connection with sensitization to the hapten diphenylcyclopropenone (DPC). These TCRs come from a woman between 50 and 59 years old with alopecia areata. Some clones in this sample may be carry-over from other donors' samples. Both conserved end residues are part of each CDR3. A D gene is named only where the DNA matches it firmly. Size tells how often a clone was seen (once, few, many) or the class of an expanded clone, and some rows leave it out.

TRBD1,few,TRBJ1-5,TRBV6-1,CASSYDRGRQPQHF,TGTGCCAGCAGTTACGACAGGGGCCGTCAGCCCCAGCATTTT
TRBD2,.,TRBJ2-7,TRBV12-3/TRBV12-4,CASSFFGWTSDEQYF,TGTGCCAGCAGTTTTTTCGGGTGGACTAGCGACGAGCAGTACTTC
TRBD2,many,TRBJ2-3,TRBV10-3,CAIRLAGEIADTQYF,TGTGCCATCAGGCTAGCGGGCGAAATTGCAGATACGCAGTATTTT
.,few,TRBJ2-5,TRBV20-1,CSARDHGKGETQYF,TGCAGTGCTAGAGATCACGGGAAAGGAGAGACCCAGTACTTC
.,many,TRBJ1-1,TRBV28,CASEGDTNTEAFF,TGTGCCAGCGAAGGGGATACCAACACTGAAGCTTTCTTT
TRBD1,many,TRBJ2-3,TRBV20-1,CSASDRGADTQYF,TGCAGTGCCTCTGACAGGGGGGCAGATACGCAGTATTTT
TRBD1,few,TRBJ1-1,TRBV11-2,CASSSYGQGWSRTEAFF,TGTGCCAGCAGCTCTTACGGACAGGGGTGGAGTAGGACTGAAGCTTTCTTT
TRBD1,.,TRBJ1-2,TRBV13,CASSQRGLRDYGYTF,TGTGCCAGCAGCCAAAGGGGGCTGAGGGACTATGGCTACACCTTC
.,many,TRBJ2-3,TRBV5-1,CASSLAGTRTDTQYF,TGCGCCAGCAGCTTAGCGGGTACCCGCACAGATACGCAGTATTTT
.,.,TRBJ1-3,TRBV12-3/TRBV12-4,CASSFEGSGNTIYF,TGTGCCAGCAGTTTTGAAGGTTCTGGAAACACCATATATTTT
.,.,TRBJ2-3,TRBV4-2,CASSQQRVITDTQYF,TGTGCCAGCAGCCAACAGCGGGTAATCACAGATACGCAGTATTTT
.,few,TRBJ2-3,TRBV7-2,CASSHRQGGKTDTQYF,TGTGCCAGCAGCCATCGACAGGGAGGGAAGACAGATACGCAGTATTTT
.,many,TRBJ1-2,TRBV6-5,CASRRNYGYTF,TGTGCCAGCCGCCGAAACTATGGCTACACCTTC
.,many,TRBJ2-7,TRBV25-1,CASSDYRRGVEQYF,TGTGCCAGCAGTGATTACAGGAGAGGGGTCGAGCAGTACTTC
.,.,TRBJ1-2,TRBV5-1,CASRGSLSNYGYTF,TGCGCCAGCAGGGGGTCCCTTTCTAACTATGGCTACACCTTC
TRBD1,.,TRBJ2-6,TRBV6-1,CASSTGTGGNGANVLTF,TGTGCCAGCAGTACCGGGACAGGGGGTAATGGGGCCAACGTCCTGACTTTC
.,many,TRBJ2-7,TRBV20-1,CSARATDSVFTYEQYF,TGCAGTGCTAGAGCGACGGACAGCGTCTTTACGTACGAGCAGTACTTC
.,few,TRBJ1-1,TRBV30,CAWSVTGSTEAFF,TGTGCCTGGAGTGTAACAGGGTCCACTGAAGCTTTCTTT
.,few,TRBJ1-5,TRBV28,CASSPLGENQPQHF,TGTGCCAGCAGTCCTCTAGGGGAGAATCAGCCCCAGCATTTT
.,many,TRBJ1-1,TRBV3-1,CASSHTPGTEAFF,TGTGCCAGCAGCCATACACCGGGGACTGAAGCTTTCTTT
TRBD1,many,TRBJ2-7,TRBV30,CAWTAPGQYYEQYF,TGTGCCTGGACCGCTCCGGGACAGTATTACGAGCAGTACTTC
TRBD1,few,TRBJ2-7,TRBV12-3/TRBV12-4,CASSELILAGGTGNYEQYF,TGTGCCAGCAGCGAACTCATCCTCGCCGGGGGGACAGGGAACTACGAGCAGTACTTC
TRBD1,few,TRBJ2-5,TRBV7-4,CASTPSGTGRGETQYF,TGTGCCAGCACCCCTTCCGGGACAGGGAGGGGAGAGACCCAGTACTTC
TRBD2,few,TRBJ2-1,TRBV20-1,CSARALAGLSYNEQFF,TGCAGTGCCCGCGCGCTAGCGGGGCTCTCCTACAATGAGCAGTTCTTC
TRBD2,.,TRBJ2-7,TRBV28,CASKGLAFHEQYF,TGTGCCAGCAAGGGACTAGCTTTCCACGAGCAGTACTTC
.,many,TRBJ2-7,TRBV4-1,CASSQVWLAVEVQYF,TGCGCCAGCAGCCAAGTATGGTTGGCTGTTGAAGTGCAGTACTTC
.,few,TRBJ2-5,TRBV7-9,CASSPQNEAQYF,TGTGCCAGCAGCCCTCAGAACGAGGCCCAGTACTTC